The 20 T cell receptor beta chains below all came from one sample that was sequenced in a study of T cell responses to AZD1222 COVID-19 vaccine. This table comes from immunoSEQ multiplex PCR, and its TCRdb copy is limited to in-frame clones, with some not included. The sample carries about 93,000 clones, 80% to 90% recorded once. The sequences come from peripheral blood, collected on day 0 of AZD1222 vaccination. These receptors all stem from an adult in good health.

A remark on this clone: The same CDR3 also results from other DNA sequences found in this sample. J is TRBJ2-5 and V is TRBV19; 7 bases are shared with TRBD2. V shed 4 bases, J shed 2 bases, and the junction held 4 bases outside the gene matches. Germline-derived CDR1 and CDR2 are LNHDA and SQIVND (reference sequence). The CDR3 runs to 14 residues. The CDR3 loop is CASSTGGSQETQYF. The CDR3 DNA is TGTGCCAGTAGTACCGGGGGGTCACAAGAGACCCAGTACTTC.

The sample holds one count of this clone. This chain connects TRBV5-1 to TRBJ2-2; D gene uncertain. The V gene lost 0 bases and the J gene lost 6 bases, with 3 bases spanning the gap. Germline values: CDR1 SGHRS, CDR2 YFSETQ. CDR3 length: 12 amino acids. CDR3 residues: CASSLASGELFF. The CDR3 DNA is TGCGCCAGCAGCTTGGCATCCGGGGAGCTGTTTTTT.

V is TRBV10-3 and J is TRBJ1-3; tentative D call: TRBD1 (5 bases). With 8 bases removed from V and 1 base from J, the gap between germline ends came to 15 bases. The CDR3 consists of 15 residues. Germline assignment: CDR1 ENHRY and CDR2 SYGVKD. The CDR3 coding sequence is TGTGCCATCCAGACAGCCGTGTTGTCTGGAAACACCATATATTTT. It encodes CAIQTAVLSGNTIYF.

V is TRBV5-1 and J is TRBJ1-6; D unclear. Trimming removed 4 bases at V and 7 bases at J, with 12 bases between. Germline lookup yields CDR1 SGHRS and CDR2 YFSETQ. This CDR3 is built from 14 residues. The CDR3 reads CASSNGRTNSPLHF. Here the CDR3 DNA reads TGCGCCAGCAGCAACGGGAGAACAAATTCACCCCTCCACTTT.

This clone appeared once. J is TRBJ2-1 and V is TRBV11-3; 8 nucleotides align to TRBD2. The CDR3 length is 16 residues. CDR1 and CDR2 from the germline V gene are SGHNT and YENEEA. V was clipped by 2 bases and J by 0 bases; unmatched bases: 3. The CDR3 loop is CASSLTSGSSYNEQFF. CDR3 nucleotides: TGTGCCAGCAGCTTAACTAGCGGTAGCTCCTACAATGAGCAGTTCTTC.

The V call is TRBV14, the J call TRBJ1-1; no definite D call. V was trimmed by 3 bases and J by 0 bases, leaving 5 bases between them. Germline CDR1 and CDR2: SGHDN and FVKESK. The CDR3 extends over 13 amino acids. The CDR3: CASSHSLNTEAFF. CDR3 nucleotides: TGTGCCAGCAGCCACAGCTTGAACACTGAAGCTTTCTTT.

This chain links TRBV7-2 with TRBJ2-3; either TRBD1 or TRBD2 may fit D (6 bases each). Trimming cost V 4 bases and J 4 bases, with 12 bases left between them. Germline V lookup: CDR1 SGHTA, CDR2 FQGNSA. CDR3 length equals 14 residues. For the CDR3, the DNA is TGTGCCAGCAGCTCTAGGGGGACTCCAGATACGCAGTATTTT. Translated: CASSSRGTPDTQYF.

The gene calls are TRBV6-4 and TRBJ2-2, with D hard to call. Germline V gives CDR1 MRHNA, CDR2 SNTAGT. V lost 4 bases and J lost 3, with 6 bases in between. The CDR3 sequence is 13 residues long. CDR3 amino acids: CASSAGDTGELFF. The CDR3 coding sequence is TGTGCCAGCAGTGCCGGTGACACCGGGGAGCTGTTTTTT.

The rearrangement uses TRBV19 and TRBJ2-7; 9 bases are a match to TRBD2. Germline V gene sequence: CDR1 LNHDA, CDR2 SQIVND (reference sequence). V gave up 4 bases and J gave up 4 bases; unmatched junction bases: 8. The CDR3 is 15 amino acids. The CDR3 is CASSTAGGRVYEQYF. DNA of the CDR3: TGTGCCAGTAGTACGGCGGGGGGGAGGGTTTACGAGCAGTACTTC.

This clone has only a few counts. The V call is TRBV19, the J call TRBJ1-2, with D possibly matching TRBD1 (5 bases). V was trimmed by 2 bases and J by 4 bases, leaving 14 bases between them. The CDR3 runs 15 residues. Germline assignment: CDR1 LNHDA and CDR2 SQIVND (reference sequence). CDR3 bases: TGTGCCAGTAGTATATGGGGGACGGGTATCTATGGCTACACCTTC. Encoded protein: CASSIWGTGIYGYTF. Complete variable domain (other parts from reference TRBV19 and TRBJ1-2): DGGITQSPKYLFRKEGQNVTLSCEQNLNHDAMYWYRQDPGQGLRLIYYSQIVNDFQKGDIAEGYSVSREKKESFPLTVTSAQKNPTAFYLCASSIWGTGIYGYTFGSGTRLTVV.

V usage is TRBV4-3 and J usage is TRBJ1-2, with 8 bases fitting TRBD1. The CDR3 loop spans 16 amino acids. With 0 bases clipped from V and 4 bases from J, the junction kept 7 bases outside the gene matches. Germline V gene lookup returns CDR1 LGHNA and CDR2 YSLEER. The CDR3 protein is CASSQDLGQGPYGYTF. DNA for the CDR3: TGCGCCAGCAGCCAAGATCTCGGACAGGGCCCCTATGGCTACACCTTC.

The genes are TRBV10-3 and TRBJ2-1; 10 bases fit TRBD2. Losses at the gene ends were 3 bases for V and 7 bases for J; bases not matched to a gene: 3. The germline V gene has CDR1 ENHRY and CDR2 SYGVKD. This CDR3 has 14 residues. CDR3 sequence reads: CAISDPGLANEQFF. Written as DNA, the CDR3 is TGTGCCATCAGTGACCCGGGACTAGCGAATGAGCAGTTCTTC.

This chain connects TRBV2 to TRBJ1-1; weak D call: TRBD1 (5 bases). Germline V gene sequence: CDR1 SNHLY, CDR2 FYNNEI. Trimming took 4 bases from V and 3 from J, leaving 9 bases between them. The CDR3 is made up of 13 amino acids. CDR3 sequence (DNA): TGTGCCAGCAGTGGTTGGGGGGACACTGAAGCTTTCTTT. It encodes CASSGWGDTEAFF.

The chain combines TRBV10-3 with TRBJ1-5; the D is unclear. The CDR3 runs 15 residues. Trimming took 3 bases from V and 2 from J, leaving 11 bases between them. The germline CDR1 and CDR2 sequences are ENHRY and SYGVKD. The CDR3 sequence: CAISDGFSGNQPQHF. The CDR3 nucleotides are TGTGCCATCAGTGATGGATTCTCTGGCAATCAGCCCCAGCATTTT.

The rearrangement links TRBV6-6 to TRBJ1-6; a possible D gene is TRBD1 (5 bases). Germline lookup yields CDR1 MNHNY and CDR2 SVGAGI (reference sequence). V lost 6 bases to trimming and J lost 3 bases, with 12 bases between them. This CDR3 is built from 15 residues. DNA for the CDR3: TGTGCCAGCAGGGTGTCTGACAGCTATAATTCACCCCTCCACTTT. Translated, it gives CASRVSDSYNSPLHF.

This clone came up a few times. This rearrangement joins TRBV11-3 to TRBJ1-2; 8 positions match TRBD1. CDR1 SGHNT and CDR2 YENEEA come from the germline V gene. The CDR3 sequence is 14 residues long. Trimming at V came to 5 bases and at J to 2 bases, leaving 4 bases not matched to a gene. The CDR3 DNA reads TGTGCCAGCAGCCCAGGACAGGGAAACTATGGCTACACCTTC. It translates to CASSPGQGNYGYTF. Based on the CDR3 plus reference TRBV11-3 and TRBJ1-2, the full variable domain is EAGVVQSPRYKIIEKKQPVAFWCNPISGHNTLYWYLQNLGQGPELLIRYENEEAVDDSQLPKDRFSAERLKGVDSTLKIQPAELGDSAVYLCASSPGQGNYGYTFGSGTRLTVV.

This clone was detected only once. V gene TRBV15 combines with J gene TRBJ1-3; possible D gene TRBD1, 5 bases. CDR3 size: 15 residues. Germline V gene sequence: CDR1 LNHNV, CDR2 YYDKDF (reference sequence). The V end was cut by 4 bases, the J end by 0 bases, with 10 bases between. The CDR3 nucleotides are TGTGCCACCAGCATGGGACGGAGCTCTGGAAACACCATATATTTT. Protein: CATSMGRSSGNTIYF.

The genes are TRBV6-5 and TRBJ2-7; the match to TRBD1 covers 7 bases. Trimming at V came to 7 bases and at J to 1 base, leaving 7 bases not matched to a gene. Per germline, CDR1 MNHEY and CDR2 SVGAGI. This CDR3 is built from 14 residues. CDR3 nucleotide sequence: TGTGCCAGCATCGTGGGACAGCTATCCTACGAGCAGTACTTC. It yields the protein CASIVGQLSYEQYF.

The rearrangement joins TRBV9 to TRBJ1-6; no clear D gene. The CDR3 runs to 16 residues. The V end was cut by 0 bases, the J end by 2 bases, with 9 bases between. The germline V gene encodes CDR1 SGDLS and CDR2 YYNGEE. CDR3 in amino acids: CASSVGDRTYNSPLHF. In nucleotides, the CDR3 is TGTGCCAGCAGCGTAGGGGATCGGACCTATAATTCACCCCTCCACTTT.

The V gene is TRBV7-8, the J gene TRBJ1-1, with D possibly TRBD1 on 5 matching bases. The CDR3 is 14 amino acids. Looked up from germline, CDR1 is SGHVS and CDR2 is FQNEAQ. V dropped 8 bases and J dropped 0 bases, with 13 bases sitting between them. The CDR3 region has the DNA TGTGCCAGCGTCGAGGCAGGGATGAACACTGAAGCTTTCTTT. Its translation: CASVEAGMNTEAFF.